Listed below are T cell receptor beta chains from one sample, sequenced in a study of blood T cells in healthy people across ages. TCRdb used MiXCR to reprocess the 5' RACE reads, holding one entry per CDR3 protein. The sample lists approximately 1.5 million distinct CDR3 sequences, around 36% occurring once. The sequencing sample was made of blood. These receptors were taken from a woman aged 25 to 45 in good health. CDR3s include the opening cysteine and the closing phenylalanine or tryptophan. Fields, in order: J gene, clone size, V gene, D gene, CDR3 DNA, CDR3 protein. The D gene is left open where the match is weak. Only some rows state a clone size, as once, few, many or a class for expanded clones.

TRBJ2-2 | - | TRBV15 | TRBD2 | TGTGCCACCAGCAAAGGACTAGCGGACACCGGGGAGCTGTTTTTT | CATSKGLADTGELFF
TRBJ1-2 | - | TRBV18 | - | TGTGCCAGCTCACAAACAACTGGGTATGACTACACCTTC | CASSQTTGYDYTF
TRBJ2-3 | - | TRBV20-1 | TRBD2 | TGCAGTGCAGTACAGACTAGCGATTGGACAGATACGCAGTATTTT | CSAVQTSDWTDTQYF
TRBJ1-1 | many | TRBV20-1 | TRBD1 | TGCAGTGCCCCGGGGACAGTGAACACTGAAGCTTTCTTT | CSAPGTVNTEAFF
TRBJ1-1 | few | TRBV12-3/TRBV12-4 | - | TGTGCCAGCACCCCCCAGGGAGGGGGCACTGAAGCTTTCTTT | CASTPQGGGTEAFF
TRBJ2-6 | - | TRBV12-3/TRBV12-4 | TRBD1 | TGTGCCATCTCCACAGGGGCCGGGGCCAACGTCCTGACTTTC | CAISTGAGANVLTF
TRBJ1-4 | - | TRBV15 | - | TGTGCCACCAGCAACGGACAGCCAAAAAATGAAAAACTGTTTTTT | CATSNGQPKNEKLFF
TRBJ2-1 | - | TRBV9 | - | TGTGCCAGCAGCCCAGCTGACCGGGGAAGGGGCTACAATGAGCAGTTCTTC | CASSPADRGRGYNEQFF
TRBJ2-1 | few | TRBV6-6 | TRBD2 | TGTGCCAGCAGTTCCCAAGCGGGAGAGGATGAGCAGTTCTTC | CASSSQAGEDEQFF
TRBJ2-3 | - | TRBV11-2 | - | TGTGCCAGCAGCGTAAGTGGGCTCAGATTCACAGATACGCAGTATTTT | CASSVSGLRFTDTQYF
TRBJ1-1 | few | TRBV7-2 | - | TGTGCCAGCAGCTTAGCGGAAGGGGTTGGTAACACTGAAGCTTTCTTT | CASSLAEGVGNTEAFF
TRBJ2-7 | - | TRBV20-1 | - | TGCAGTGCTCTCCGGGTGGACTCCTACGAGCAGTACTTC | CSALRVDSYEQYF
TRBJ2-2 | - | TRBV5-1 | - | TGCGCCAGCAGCTTGGGGCCTGTGGGGGCTCCGAACACCGGGGAGCTGTTTTTT | CASSLGPVGAPNTGELFF
TRBJ2-3 | - | TRBV6-5 | - | TGTGCCAGCAGACGCCGACCAGTGGATACGCAGTATTTT | CASRRRPVDTQYF
TRBJ2-5 | - | TRBV9 | TRBD1 | TGTGCCAGCAGCGTAGCGGACAGGGGACAACAAGAGACCCAGTACTTC | CASSVADRGQQETQYF
TRBJ2-7 | once | TRBV5-6 | - | TGTGCCAGCAGCTTGTTGGGCGCTCTGCTGAACGAGCAGTACTTC | CASSLLGALLNEQYF
TRBJ2-3 | - | TRBV2 | - | TGTGCCAGCAGTGAAGCCTTCGGAGGCTTCCGAGATACGCAGTATTTT | CASSEAFGGFRDTQYF
TRBJ1-2 | - | TRBV10-2 | - | TGCGCCAGCAGTGAGTCCGGGGTGTACTATGGCTACACCTTC | CASSESGVYYGYTF
TRBJ1-5 | few | TRBV5-5 | - | TGTGCCAGCAGCTTGGTCGTGGGAGGCCAGCCCCAGCATTTT | CASSLVVGGQPQHF
TRBJ2-7 | few | TRBV12-3/TRBV12-4 | TRBD1 | TGTGCCAGCAGTCAAGACAGGGTGGGTGCCTACGAGCAGTACTTC | CASSQDRVGAYEQYF
TRBJ2-3 | many | TRBV7-6 | - | TGTGCCAGCAGCTTGGTCGGGGGCCCCACAGATACGCAGTATTTT | CASSLVGGPTDTQYF
TRBJ2-1 | few | TRBV4-1 | - | TGCGCCAGCAGCCAAGGGAAGCATGCGGACAATGAGCAGTTCTTC | CASSQGKHADNEQFF
TRBJ2-7 | few | TRBV6-1 | - | TGTGCCAGCACAGTGAGCTCCTACGAGCAGTACTTC | CASTVSSYEQYF
TRBJ2-2 | - | TRBV7-3 | TRBD2 | TGTGCCAGCAGGTCTAGCGGGGACGGGGAGCTGTTTTTT | CASRSSGDGELFF
TRBJ2-7 | - | TRBV7-9 | - | TGTGCCAGCAGCTCAACAGGGCTTTGGGACGAGCAGTACTTC | CASSSTGLWDEQYF
TRBJ2-7 | few | TRBV27 | TRBD2 | TGTGCCAGCAGTATCAGGAGCGGGATTTCCTACGAGCAGTACTTC | CASSIRSGISYEQYF
TRBJ2-7 | few | TRBV27 | TRBD1 | TGTGCCAGCAGTTTGGGTTTCGGGACAGGGGGCCACGAGCAGTACTTC | CASSLGFGTGGHEQYF
TRBJ1-2 | few | TRBV4-2 | - | TGTGCCAGCAGCCAGAGACAGGACCAGAACTATGGCTACACCTTC | CASSQRQDQNYGYTF
TRBJ2-3 | few | TRBV6-5 | TRBD2 | TGTGCCAGCAGCCCCGATCTAGCGGCCAGCACAGATACGCAGTATTTT | CASSPDLAASTDTQYF
TRBJ2-7 | many | TRBV7-9 | - | TGTGCCAGCAGCGACCCATCCTACGAGCAGTACTTC | CASSDPSYEQYF
TRBJ2-5 | - | TRBV5-1 | - | TGCGCCAGCAGCTTTTCGATCGACAACAGGCAAGAGGCCCAGTACTTC | CASSFSIDNRQEAQYF
TRBJ2-3 | - | TRBV6-1 | - | TGTGCCAGCAGTGAAGTGAGGGCTACGCAGTATTTT | CASSEVRATQYF
TRBJ2-3 | - | TRBV7-2 | - | TGTGCCAGCAGCTTGCGCTTGGGGCTCAGCACAGATACGCAGTATTTT | CASSLRLGLSTDTQYF